Below, one TCR beta chain is given with its context. Combining a sample-barcoded 5' primer with a J-beta primer mix, a second PCR ran for 7 to 11 cycles. TCRdb redid the calling of the 5' RACE reads with MiXCR, one entry per CDR3 protein. The table shows around 1,500,000 distinct CDR3 sequences, with roughly 40% occurring only once. The V gene lost 4 bases and the J gene lost 4 bases, with 15 bases spanning the gap. In germline, CDR1 is ENHRY, CDR2 SYGVKD. The CDR3 runs to 15 residues. The data are from a study of blood T cells in healthy people across ages. As for the study in general: For every two T cells, template switching captured about one barcoded beta molecule.

Donors ranged from about 6 to 95 years old and were healthy Caucasians in Russia. Sequencing was carried out using blood. This sequence joins TRBV10-3 and TRBJ2-3; perhaps TRBD2 as D (6 bases). The clonotype originates from a woman under 30 in good health. CDR3 DNA: TGTGCCATCAGTGGGGCTTCGGGGGTGTCAGATACGCAGTATTTT. Protein product: CAISGASGVSDTQYF.